The 26 T cell receptor beta chains below come from one sample, sequenced in a study of Tregs in tolerant kidney transplant recipients. This table comes from immunoSEQ multiplex PCR, and its TCRdb copy is limited to in-frame clones, with some not included. The sample consists of 100,000 to 120,000 clones, around 91% of them appearing once. Sequenced material: CD4+ T cells from blood, taken before the transplant. The source of these receptors is a human donor who received a combined kidney and bone marrow transplant.

The chain couples TRBV19 to TRBJ2-1, with no clear D. Trimming left V 5 bases short and J 3 bases short, with 11 bases between. Germline V gives CDR1 LNHDA, CDR2 SQIVND (reference sequence). The CDR3 has 14 amino acids. The CDR3, as DNA: TGTGCCAGTAGTCCCGGTCTTAACTACAATGAGCAGTTCTTC. This translates into CASSPGLNYNEQFF.

This chain uses TRBV29-1 with TRBJ2-1, with TRBD2 matching 13 bases. There are 15 residues in the CDR3. Germline assignment: CDR1 SQVTM and CDR2 ANQGSEA. J lost 1 base, V lost 7 bases, and 4 bases had no gene match. This CDR3 reads CSAKLAGGSYNEQFF. CDR3 sequence (DNA): TGCAGCGCCAAACTAGCGGGGGGGTCCTACAATGAGCAGTTCTTC.

The V and J genes are TRBV9 and TRBJ2-5, with TRBD1 matching over 10 bases. The germline CDR1 and CDR2 sequences are SGDLS and YYNGEE. The ends lost 3 bases at V and 9 bases at J; junction bases unmatched: 5. CDR3 length equals 13 residues. The CDR3 bases are TGTGCCAGCAGCGCCGGGACAGGGGAGGCCCAGTACTTC. This encodes CASSAGTGEAQYF.

This CDR3 reads CASSSGVSNEQFF. The CDR3 DNA reads as TGTGCCAGTAGTAGCGGGGTGAGCAATGAGCAGTTCTTC. The chain combines TRBV19 with TRBJ2-1, with a possible D match to TRBD2 (6 bases). With 4 bases removed from V and 6 bases from J, the gap between germline ends came to 10 bases. The germline CDR1 and CDR2 sequences are LNHDA and SQIVND (reference sequence). The CDR3 consists of 13 residues. The full variable domain, with the rest looked up from reference TRBV19 and TRBJ2-1, is DGGITQSPKYLFRKEGQNVTLSCEQNLNHDAMYWYRQDPGQGLRLIYYSQIVNDFQKGDIAEGYSVSREKKESFPLTVTSAQKNPTAFYLCASSSGVSNEQFFGPGTRLTVL.

In DNA form, the CDR3 reads TGTGCCAGCAGTGTGGACAGGGACTCCTACGAGCAGTACTTC. Translated, it gives CASSVDRDSYEQYF. V gene TRBV2 combines with J gene TRBJ2-7; 8 nucleotides align to TRBD1. Germline CDR1 SNHLY, CDR2 FYNNEI. Unmatched junction bases numbered 2, after V lost 4 bases and J lost 0 bases. This CDR3 has 14 residues.

Here the CDR3 reads CASTSPGGGETQYF. In nucleotides, the CDR3 is TGTGCCAGCACCTCCCCGGGGGGCGGGGAGACCCAGTACTTC. The chain is built from TRBV6-6 and TRBJ2-5; possibly TRBD2 for D (7 bases). Trimming took off 7 bases at V and 5 bases at J, with 17 bases between the two ends. Germline assignment: CDR1 MNHNY and CDR2 SVGAGI (reference sequence). The CDR3 loop spans 14 amino acids.

A remark on this clone: Mismatch with germline at one junction end may stem from a read error. This chain connects TRBV6-1 to TRBJ2-7; 11 bases line up with TRBD2. The CDR3 totals 16 residues. Germline V lookup: CDR1 MNHNS, CDR2 SASEGT. CDR3 loop: CASIEHLAGGYSEQYF. The CDR3 nucleotides are TGTGCCAGCATTGAACATCTAGCGGGGGGATACTCCGAGCAGTACTTC.

CDR3 bases: TGTGCCAGCAGTCCTCGAACAGGGAAGGAGAGGGAAAAACTGTTTTTT. This encodes CASSPRTGKEREKLFF. J is TRBJ1-4 and V is TRBV28; D is possibly TRBD1 (6 bases). V was cut by 5 bases and J by 8 bases, with 21 bases left in between. The CDR3 totals 16 residues. The germline V gene has CDR1 MDHEN and CDR2 SYDVKM.

This chain connects TRBV29-1 to TRBJ2-7; 10 nucleotides line up with TRBD2. CDR1 is SQVTM and CDR2 is ANQGSEA in the germline V gene. The CDR3 covers 16 residues. Trimming took 4 bases from V and 0 from J; bases not matched to a gene: 9. The CDR3, as DNA: TGCAGCGTTGGGACTAGCGGACTAGGAAGCTCCTACGAGCAGTACTTC. Protein: CSVGTSGLGSSYEQYF.

The rearrangement joins TRBV18 to TRBJ2-3; D not resolved. The V gene's germline CDR1 is KGHSH and CDR2 LQKENI. The CDR3 is 12 amino acids. The V end was cut by 1 base, the J end by 5 bases, with 4 bases between. CDR3 in amino acids: CASSPLVDTQYF. CDR3 coding DNA: TGTGCCAGCTCACCACTAGTAGATACGCAGTATTTT. Supplemented by reference TRBV18 and TRBJ2-3, the full variable domain reads NAGVMQNPRHLVRRRGQEARLRCSPMKGHSHVYWYRQLPEEGLKFMVYLQKENIIDESGMPKERFSAEFPKEGPSILRIQQVVRGDSAAYFCASSPLVDTQYFGPGTRLTVL.

This chain joins TRBV7-9 and TRBJ2-6; a weak D match, TRBD2 (5 bases). CDR3 length equals 18 residues. The germline V gene has CDR1 SEHNR and CDR2 FQNEAQ (reference sequence). The V end was cut by 8 bases, the J end by 2 bases, with 22 bases between. The CDR3 DNA follows: TGTGCCAGCCTCATTAACCCCAGGTTCGGGGCTGGGGCCAACGTCCTGACTTTC. This codes for CASLINPRFGAGANVLTF. Drawing the rest from reference TRBV7-9 and TRBJ2-6, the complete variable domain is DTGVSQNPRHKITKRGQNVTFRCDPISEHNRLYWYRQTLGQGPEFLTYFQNEAQLEKSRLLSDRFSAERPKGSFSTLEIQRTEQGDSAMYLCASLINPRFGAGANVLTFGAGSRLTVL.

The V call is TRBV6-1, the J call TRBJ2-5, with TRBD2 identical over 9 bases. CDR1 and CDR2 from the germline V gene are MNHNS and SASEGT. The CDR3 length is 17 residues. V shed 3 bases and J 4 bases; nucleotides not matched to a gene: 12. CDR3: CASSDLRGGRERETQYF. DNA for the CDR3: TGTGCCAGCAGTGATTTGCGGGGGGGCCGGGAAAGAGAGACCCAGTACTTC.

V gene TRBV28 combines with J gene TRBJ2-3; the match to TRBD2 covers 10 bases. Losses at the gene ends were 0 bases for V and 8 bases for J; bases not matched to a gene: 14. This CDR3 region has 18 residues. Germline-derived CDR1 and CDR2 are MDHEN and SYDVKM. The CDR3 sequence is CASSLWGTSAKPAGTQYF. The CDR3 nucleotides are TGTGCCAGCAGTTTATGGGGGACTAGCGCTAAACCCGCGGGTACGCAGTATTTT. The whole variable domain, remainder taken from reference TRBV28 and TRBJ2-3, is DVKVTQSSRYLVKRTGEKVFLECVQDMDHENMFWYRQDPGLGLRLIYFSYDVKMKEKGDIPEGYSVSREKKERFSLILESASTNQTSMYLCASSLWGTSAKPAGTQYFGPGTRLTVL.

The V call is TRBV25-1, the J call TRBJ2-1, with 10 bases lining up with TRBD1. This CDR3 contains 15 residues. V was clipped by 4 bases and J by 6 bases; unmatched bases: 6. The germline V gene encodes CDR1 MGHDK and CDR2 SYGVNS. The CDR3 sequence is CASSGVGQGTNEQFF. DNA for the CDR3: TGTGCCAGCAGTGGGGTGGGACAGGGGACCAATGAGCAGTTCTTC.

The rearrangement uses TRBV25-1 and TRBJ2-1; 7 bases are shared with TRBD1. The germline V gene encodes CDR1 MGHDK and CDR2 SYGVNS. CDR3 size: 15 residues. V gave up 0 bases and J gave up 6 bases; unmatched junction bases: 5. For the CDR3, the DNA is TGTGCCAGCAGTGAATACAGACAGGGTAGCAATGAGCAGTTCTTC. Translating it yields CASSEYRQGSNEQFF.

The DNA of the CDR3 is TGTGCCAGCACTGAGCGGGGGGGACAAGAGACCCAGTACTTC. It yields the protein CASTERGGQETQYF. This chain connects TRBV6-1 to TRBJ2-5; 10 nucleotides match TRBD2. Trimming took 7 bases from V and 2 from J; bases not matched to a gene: 4. CDR3 length: 14 amino acids. Germline CDR1 reads MNHNS; CDR2 reads SASEGT.

The V and J genes are TRBV4-1 and TRBJ2-7, with a weak D call TRBD1 (5 bases). This CDR3 has 13 amino acids. Germline loops: CDR1 MGHRA, CDR2 YSYEKL. The V end lost 6 bases, the J end lost 3 bases, and 12 bases lay between the germline ends. DNA of the CDR3: TGCGCCAGCAGTCTAGACAGATTCTACGAGCAGTACTTC. Protein product: CASSLDRFYEQYF.

This clone was observed a single time. The chain recombines TRBV5-4 with TRBJ1-1; D unresolved. Germline V CDR1 and CDR2: SGHNT, YYREEE (reference sequence). There are 13 residues in the CDR3. V was trimmed by 1 base and J by 1 base, leaving 5 bases between them. CDR3 nucleotides: TGTGCCAGCAGCTTGACACGGAACACTGAAGCTTTCTTT. Its translation: CASSLTRNTEAFF.

The genes are TRBV9 and TRBJ1-1, with unresolved D. This CDR3 contains 15 residues. Trimming cost V 7 bases and J 3 bases, with 19 bases left between them. In germline, CDR1 is SGDLS, CDR2 YYNGEE. The CDR3 protein is CASSSRTPGDTEAFF. The DNA of the CDR3 is TGTGCCAGCTCCTCTCGGACCCCCGGGGACACTGAAGCTTTCTTT.

This clone appeared a few times. V and J are TRBV25-1 and TRBJ1-2; D unresolved. V dropped 8 bases and J dropped 8 bases, with 15 bases sitting between them. CDR1 is MGHDK and CDR2 is SYGVNS in the germline V gene. This CDR3 region has 12 residues. The chain's CDR3 is CASGEGWSGYTF. As DNA, the CDR3 is TGTGCCAGCGGAGAAGGTTGGAGCGGCTACACCTTC.

The rearrangement links TRBV2 to TRBJ1-6; D is uncertain. Trimming cost V 8 bases and J 8 bases, with 7 bases left between them. The germline V gene has CDR1 SNHLY and CDR2 FYNNEI. The CDR3 sequence is 11 residues long. For the CDR3, the DNA is TGTGCCAGCCGCGTGGATTCACCCCTCCACTTT. It codes for CASRVDSPLHF.

J is TRBJ1-1 and V is TRBV6-5; perhaps TRBD1 as D (6 bases). The ends were cut back, 8 bases at V and 3 bases at J, with 10 bases in the middle. The CDR3 is 12 amino acids. Looked up from germline, CDR1 is MNHEY and CDR2 is SVGAGI. CDR3 bases: TGTGCCAGCGGGAGGGGGGACACTGAAGCTTTCTTT. Translation gives CASGRGDTEAFF.

This sequence joins TRBV4-3 and TRBJ2-6; 13 nucleotides line up with TRBD2. Germline V CDR1 and CDR2: LGHNA, YSLEER. The length of the CDR3 is 20 residues. Trimming cost V 1 base and J 1 base; bases outside gene matches: 7. The CDR3 bases are TGCGCCAGCAGCCAAGGTTGGAGGACTAGCGGGAGTTCTGGGGCCAACGTCCTGACTTTC. Translating it yields CASSQGWRTSGSSGANVLTF.

The V and J genes are TRBV5-1 and TRBJ2-1; 7 bases align to TRBD2. In germline, CDR1 is SGHRS, CDR2 YFSETQ. The CDR3 has 17 amino acids. Losses at the gene ends were 2 bases for V and 9 bases for J; bases not matched to a gene: 17. Written as DNA, the CDR3 is TGCGCCAGCAGCTTTTTGTCTATGCGGGAGAGCGGGTTTGAGCAGTTCTTC. Translated, it gives CASSFLSMRESGFEQFF.

V is TRBV7-2 and J is TRBJ2-1; 11 bases are shared with TRBD2. The germline CDR1 and CDR2 sequences are SGHTA and FQGNSA. Trimming removed 2 bases from V and 1 base from J; junction bases left unmatched: 1. CDR3 size: 16 residues. The CDR3 bases are TGTGCCAGCAGCTTACTAGCGGGGGGATCCTACAATGAGCAGTTCTTC. Translation gives CASSLLAGGSYNEQFF.

This CDR3 is CSVFDILNTEAFF. DNA of the CDR3: TGCAGCGTTTTCGACATACTGAACACTGAAGCTTTCTTT. The chain links TRBV29-1 to TRBJ1-1; D is uncertain. Per germline, CDR1 SQVTM and CDR2 ANQGSEA. The CDR3 runs 13 residues. Trimming took off 5 bases at V and 0 bases at J, with 10 bases between the two ends. Supplemented by reference TRBV29-1 and TRBJ1-1, the full variable domain reads SAVISQKPSRDICQRGTSLTIQCQVDSQVTMMFWYRQQPGQSLTLIATANQGSEATYESGFVIDKFPISRPNLTFSTLTVSNMSPEDSSIYLCSVFDILNTEAFFGQGTRLTVV.